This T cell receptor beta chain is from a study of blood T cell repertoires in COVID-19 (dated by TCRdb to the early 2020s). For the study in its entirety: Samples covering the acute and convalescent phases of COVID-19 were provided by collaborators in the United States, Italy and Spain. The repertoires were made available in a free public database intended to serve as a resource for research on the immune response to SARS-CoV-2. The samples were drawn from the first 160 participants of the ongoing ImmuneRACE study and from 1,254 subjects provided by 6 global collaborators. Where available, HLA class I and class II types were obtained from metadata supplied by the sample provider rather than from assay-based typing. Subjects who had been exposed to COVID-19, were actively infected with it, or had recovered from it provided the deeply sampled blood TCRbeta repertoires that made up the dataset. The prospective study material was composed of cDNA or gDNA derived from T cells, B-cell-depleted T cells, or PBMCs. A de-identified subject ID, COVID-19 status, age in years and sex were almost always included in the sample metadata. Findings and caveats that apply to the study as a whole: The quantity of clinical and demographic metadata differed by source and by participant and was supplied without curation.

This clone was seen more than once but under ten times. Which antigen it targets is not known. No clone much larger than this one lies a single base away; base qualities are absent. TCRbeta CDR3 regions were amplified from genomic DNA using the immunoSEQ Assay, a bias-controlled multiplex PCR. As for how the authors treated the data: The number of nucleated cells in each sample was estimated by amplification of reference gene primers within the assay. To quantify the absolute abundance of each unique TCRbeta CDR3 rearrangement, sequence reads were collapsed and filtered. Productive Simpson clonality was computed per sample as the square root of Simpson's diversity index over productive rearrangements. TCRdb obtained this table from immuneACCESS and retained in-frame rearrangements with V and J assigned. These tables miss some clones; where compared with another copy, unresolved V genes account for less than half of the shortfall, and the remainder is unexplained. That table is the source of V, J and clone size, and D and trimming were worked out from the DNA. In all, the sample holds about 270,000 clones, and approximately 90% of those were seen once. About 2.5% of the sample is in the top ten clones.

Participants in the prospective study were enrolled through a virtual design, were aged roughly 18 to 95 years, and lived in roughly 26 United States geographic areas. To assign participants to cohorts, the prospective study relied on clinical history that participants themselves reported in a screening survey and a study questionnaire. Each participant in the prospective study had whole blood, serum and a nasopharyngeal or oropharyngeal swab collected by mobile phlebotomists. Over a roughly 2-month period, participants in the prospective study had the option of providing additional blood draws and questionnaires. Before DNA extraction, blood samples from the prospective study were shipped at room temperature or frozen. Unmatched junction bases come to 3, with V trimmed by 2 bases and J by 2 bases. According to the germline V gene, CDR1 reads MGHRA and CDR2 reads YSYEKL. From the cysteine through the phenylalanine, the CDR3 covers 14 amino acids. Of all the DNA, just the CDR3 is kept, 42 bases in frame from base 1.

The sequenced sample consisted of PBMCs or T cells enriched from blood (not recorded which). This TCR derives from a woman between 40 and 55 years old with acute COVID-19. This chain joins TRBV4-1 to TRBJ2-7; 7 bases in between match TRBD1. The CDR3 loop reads CASSQQTGPYEQYF. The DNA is TGCGCCAGCAGCCAACAGACAGGGCCCTACGAGCAGTACTTC.